The entry below describes one T cell receptor (beta chain). Its binding antigen is unknown. Per-base quality was not reported, and no clone a single base away is much larger than it. The cohort consisted of 600 to 750 healthy bone marrow donors. At the time of sampling, every cohort member was nominally healthy, though immune exposures that went unrecorded were likely present. The donor was CMV seronegative and was included in the group of 352 seronegative cohort members. Every donor gave a peripheral blood sample, and the peripheral blood mononuclear cells from that sample were used for TCR beta sequencing. Genomic DNA was extracted from the blood cell samples with the Qiagen DNeasy Blood Extraction Kit. The CDR3, cysteine through phenylalanine, is 14 amino acids long. Just the 42-base CDR3 DNA is kept, in frame starting at base 1. The trim is 0 bases for V and 10 bases for J, with a gap of 12 bases between the germline ends. The germline V gene gives CDR1 as MNHNS and CDR2 as SASEGT.

These data belong to a study of cytomegalovirus exposure and HLA in healthy donors listed by TCRdb under 2017. Regarding the complete study: An earlier analysis of 550 to 700 of the donors reported about 250 Gb of sequence data and some 120 million unique TCR beta sequences from about 200 million T cells. Of the approximately 400 genotyped donors, 65% to 90% fell in the genetic ancestry cluster associated with self-reported Caucasian donors. Four or five DR-DQ haplotypes were treated as single units for association and clustering because of strong linkage in the cohort. In an earlier analysis of around 540 of the donors, high-throughput TCR beta sequencing was used to judge whether each TCR beta V gene segment behaved as functional or pseudogenic. High-throughput TCR immunosequencing, statistical association of individual TCRs with disease status, and machine learning were combined to predict cytomegalovirus infection status. Alongside the repertoire data, information on donor age, sex, ethnicity and CMV serostatus was compiled. The number of typed donors differed by locus: about 620-640 for A, B, C, DRB1 and DQB1; approximately 520 for DQA1; roughly 600 for DPA1; and approximately 450 for DPB1. In a later analysis, previously published TCR beta repertoires from 666 donors were re-analyzed and high-resolution HLA genotyping was added so that TCR occurrence patterns could be studied. Both class I and class II loci were covered by HLA typing, at four-digit resolution. On average, 235,054 unique TCR beta nucleotide sequences were sequenced per donor among 350 to 400 genotyped donors of the cohort, with about 19% of those sequences being non-productive. Roughly 300 gigabases of sequencing data and 80 million or so unique TCR sequences were included in an early release covering about 700 HLA-typed donors. The later analysis used no new phenotypic data to find candidate immune exposures, relying instead on TCR beta sequences and their occurrence across donors. The aim of the study was to test whether cataloging public T cell receptors could identify signatures of past pathogen exposure. In addition to the first cohort of approximately 650 subjects, a separate validation cohort of about 120 different subjects was used. The T cell repertoires of 550 to 850 subjects were profiled by immunosequencing and related to cytomegalovirus serostatus. All discovery cohort repertoires had been generated using a single sequencing platform. In a later genetic analysis, genome-wide SNP genotypes for 398 of the 666 donors were used, and that subset was treated as a discovery cohort. Findings and caveats that apply to the study as a whole: While some public TCRs were present in many individuals, most TCR sequences turned up only very rarely across donors. Presence/absence analyses assumed roughly uniform sequencing depth across donors, an assumption that may not hold. In a later analysis, most CMV-associated TCR beta chains were found to appear HLA-restricted, with HLA associations seemingly driven largely by CMV exposure. In a later analysis, HLA-associated TCR beta chains were found to be more clonally expanded and to have lower generation probabilities than equally common non-associated chains. Some IMGT-functional V segments, including TRBV6-2 and TRBV6-3, could not be told apart with the 87-base-pair reads, so those segments were excluded. Linkage disequilibrium might explain the correlated functional status among segregating V segments, but an unknown experimental factor could not be excluded. Because counts were too low, fewer than 20 rarely observed V segments, including chromosome 9 orphons, were excluded from the earlier analysis of under 650 of the donors. When HLA alleles, especially DR and DQ, strongly co-occurred, attributing TCR associations to individual alleles was difficult. For the cohort, immune exposure information was limited to CMV serostatus. According to the authors, the approach could potentially be generalized to other disease states and immunological phenotypes. An earlier analysis of around 600 of the donors showed that most TCR beta V segments appeared in productive rearrangements either about 87% or about 30% of the time, which broadly matched IMGT annotations. In a later analysis, more than 15,000 TCR beta sequences were associated with specific HLA alleles at a false discovery rate of 0.05. In both the original and validation cohorts, the classifier was reported to diagnose cytomegalovirus status with high specificity and sensitivity. A further reported finding was that TCR beta sequences accurately predicted the HLA-A and HLA-B alleles for most subjects in the first cohort. The study listed 164 TCR beta chains as associated with cytomegalovirus. A few of the identified cytomegalovirus-associated TCR beta chains were confirmed in vitro to be specific for cytomegalovirus antigens. According to a later genetic analysis, donors in an Asian-associated ancestry cluster had fewer N-insertions in productive TCRs than the approximately 630-donor mean. In this cohort, only TCR beta chains were sequenced, and detectable features were limited by the absence of alpha or paired-chain data. In a later analysis, the rate of TCR association differed among HLA loci, with DRB1 alleles having the most associated TCRs and HLA-C alleles having the fewest. A cluster of highly shared sequence variants was judged likely to be a technical artifact of the sequencing pipeline. Because HLA typing was unavailable for some donors at each locus, only the typed subset was used in association tests. V-gene and J-gene trimming of TCR beta chains was associated with a missense DCLRE1C variant in a later genetic analysis, and the association was replicated in an independent cohort. A later analysis reported that several top co-occurrence clusters appeared linked to parvovirus B19, influenza, CMV and Epstein-Barr virus.

Preparation of the library involved the immunoSEQ multiplex PCR assay. For the multiplex PCR, a mixture combining 60 forward primers for TCR Vbeta segments and 13 reverse primers for TCR Jbeta segments was used. A multiplex PCR assay on genomic DNA amplified the CDR3 region of rearranged TCR beta genes. The amplified TCR beta libraries were sequenced on the Illumina HiSeq System as 87-base-pair reads. In the authors' own workflow: A later analysis tallied 80 million to 95 million unique TCR beta chains across the 610 or so repertoires, and some 10 million of those chains were shared by two or more donors. A nearest-neighbor algorithm error-corrected the raw reads and collapsed the reads into unique sequences, merging closely related sequences to remove PCR and sequencing errors. Alignment of CDR3 sequences to IMGT reference sequences was used to assign V, D and J gene segments. For a sequence to be retained, a match of at least six nucleotides to both a V gene segment and a J gene segment was required. Rearrangements were called productive when the CDR3 lacked stop codons and stayed in frame with V and J; all others were non-productive. Following IMGT convention, CDR3 was defined as the stretch from the second conserved V-encoded cysteine to the conserved J-encoded phenylalanine. Sequences without an unambiguous match to a single V gene segment were excluded from the earlier analysis of several hundred of the donors. In an earlier analysis of about 590 of the donors, a V segment was called functional when productive rearrangements were above 56.7%, and segregating when the standard deviation between donors exceeded 5%. A statistical classification framework was built to diagnose cytomegalovirus status from the catalog of TCR beta chain sequences. A later analysis assigned V and J genes by comparing TCR nucleotide sequences with IMGT/GENE-DB human TR gene sequences. Using the TCRdist pipeline, a later analysis assigned CDR3 sequences along with most-parsimonious VDJ recombination scenarios. A later analysis defined each TCR beta chain by its CDR3 amino acid sequence plus V-gene family, and excluded reads lacking a unique V-gene family. In a later analysis, nearly 600 highly shared, low-generation-probability nucleotide sequences were removed to address suspected cross-contamination and a sequencing artifact. In a later analysis, a clonal expansion index was calculated for each public chain from normalized within-repertoire ranks of inferred template counts. In a later analysis, generation probabilities were computed using a VDJ recombination model fitted to out-of-frame rearrangements, and the results were checked against IGoR. In a later analysis, TCR-TCR, TCR-HLA and TCR-CMV co-occurrence was scored with hypergeometric tests, and a repertoire-size bias correction was applied to TCR pairs. To estimate false discovery rates, a later analysis permuted the HLA or CMV assignments 20 times. A later analysis grouped co-occurring TCRs with DBSCAN, adding TCRdist sequence similarity when clustering within HLA-allele-positive subsets. Repertoires with fewer than 30,000 or more than 120,000 public chains were left out of co-occurrence clustering, as were four to six repertoires with anomalous nucleotide sharing. TCRdb took this table from immuneACCESS and kept in-frame rearrangements with V and J called. Such tables lack part of the clones; where checked against another copy, unresolved V genes explain under half of the gap, and the rest is unexplained. V and J calls and clone size follow that table, whereas D and trimming were derived from the DNA. The table for this sample lists some 170,000 clones; 75% to 85% of them were counted only once. The ten biggest clones cover 13% of the sample.

The specimen sequenced was PBMCs. The rearranged segments are TRBV6-1 and TRBJ1-4, with the D gene uncertain. The sequence came from a woman in her forties or fifties in good health and CMV-seronegative. The nucleotide sequence is given as TGTGCCAGCAGTGAAGCTGCGGCTCCGGGAAAACTGTTTTTT. Its translation is CASSEAAAPGKLFF.